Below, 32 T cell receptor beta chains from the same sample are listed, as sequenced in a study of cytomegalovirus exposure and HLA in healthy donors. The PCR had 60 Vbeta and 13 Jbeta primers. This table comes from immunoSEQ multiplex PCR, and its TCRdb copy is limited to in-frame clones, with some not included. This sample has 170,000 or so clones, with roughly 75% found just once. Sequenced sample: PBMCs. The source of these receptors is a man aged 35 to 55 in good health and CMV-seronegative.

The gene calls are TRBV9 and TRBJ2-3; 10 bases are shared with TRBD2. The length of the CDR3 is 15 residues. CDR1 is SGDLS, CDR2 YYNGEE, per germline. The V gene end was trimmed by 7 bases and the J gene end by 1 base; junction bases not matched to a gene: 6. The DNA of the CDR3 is TGTGCCAGCTCATGGGGGACTAGCGGCACAGATACGCAGTATTTT. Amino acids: CASSWGTSGTDTQYF.

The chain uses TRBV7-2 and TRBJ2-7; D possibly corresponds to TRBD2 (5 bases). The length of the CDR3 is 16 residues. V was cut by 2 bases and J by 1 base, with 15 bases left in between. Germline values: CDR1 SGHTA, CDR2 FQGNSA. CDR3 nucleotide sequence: TGTGCCAGCAGCTTATCAGGAAGGACTGGGTCCTACGAGCAGTACTTC. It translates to CASSLSGRTGSYEQYF.

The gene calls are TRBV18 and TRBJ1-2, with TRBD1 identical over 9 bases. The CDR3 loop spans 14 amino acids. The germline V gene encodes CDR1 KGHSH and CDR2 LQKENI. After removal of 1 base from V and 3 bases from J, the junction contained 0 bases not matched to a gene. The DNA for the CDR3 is TGTGCCAGCTCACCACGACAGGGGGACTATGGCTACACCTTC. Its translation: CASSPRQGDYGYTF.

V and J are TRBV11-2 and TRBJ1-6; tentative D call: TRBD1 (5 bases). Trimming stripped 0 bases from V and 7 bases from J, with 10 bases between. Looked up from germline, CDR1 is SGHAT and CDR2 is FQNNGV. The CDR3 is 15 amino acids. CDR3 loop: CASSLDRAGNSPLHF. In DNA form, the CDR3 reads TGTGCCAGCAGCTTAGACAGGGCCGGGAATTCACCCCTCCACTTT.

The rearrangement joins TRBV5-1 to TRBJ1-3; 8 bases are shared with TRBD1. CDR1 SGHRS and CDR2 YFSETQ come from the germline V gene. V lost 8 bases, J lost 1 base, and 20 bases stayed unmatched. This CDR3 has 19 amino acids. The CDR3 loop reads CARPNPTFYRGKSGNTIYF. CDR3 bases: TGCGCCAGACCCAACCCAACTTTCTACAGGGGGAAATCTGGAAACACCATATATTTT.

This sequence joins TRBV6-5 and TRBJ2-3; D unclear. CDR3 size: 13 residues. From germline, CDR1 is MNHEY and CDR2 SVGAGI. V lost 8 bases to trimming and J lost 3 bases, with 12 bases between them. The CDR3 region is CASSRSPTDTQYF. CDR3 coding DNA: TGTGCCAGCTCTCGGTCACCGACAGATACGCAGTATTTT.

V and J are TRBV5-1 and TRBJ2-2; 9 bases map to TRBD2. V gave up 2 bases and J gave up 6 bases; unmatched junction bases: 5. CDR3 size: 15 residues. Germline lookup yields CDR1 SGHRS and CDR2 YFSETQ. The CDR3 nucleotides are TGCGCCAGCAGCTTTCAGGGACTAGCTCCCGGGGAGCTGTTTTTT. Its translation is CASSFQGLAPGELFF.

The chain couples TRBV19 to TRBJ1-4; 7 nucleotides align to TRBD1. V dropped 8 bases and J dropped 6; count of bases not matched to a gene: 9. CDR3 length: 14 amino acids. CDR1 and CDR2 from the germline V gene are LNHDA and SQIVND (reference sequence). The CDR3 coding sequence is TGTGCCAGTCAGGCGGCAGGGGGAGATGAAAAACTGTTTTTT. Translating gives CASQAAGGDEKLFF.

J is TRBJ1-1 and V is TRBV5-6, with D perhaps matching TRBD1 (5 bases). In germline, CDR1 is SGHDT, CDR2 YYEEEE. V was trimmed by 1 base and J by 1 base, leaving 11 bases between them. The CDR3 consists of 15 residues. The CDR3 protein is CASSLRGLGNTEAFF. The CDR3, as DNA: TGTGCCAGCAGCTTGAGGGGTCTCGGGAACACTGAAGCTTTCTTT.

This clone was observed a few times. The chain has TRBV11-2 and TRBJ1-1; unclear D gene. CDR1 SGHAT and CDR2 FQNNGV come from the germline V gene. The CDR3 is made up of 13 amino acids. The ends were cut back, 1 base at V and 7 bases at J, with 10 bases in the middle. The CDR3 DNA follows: TGTGCCAGCAGCTTAGGGAGGACTGATGAAGCTTTCTTT. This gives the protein CASSLGRTDEAFF.

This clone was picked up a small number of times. The CDR3 reads CASSIISGGDRYNEQFF. The CDR3 DNA is TGTGCCAGTAGTATCATTAGCGGGGGGGACCGCTACAATGAGCAGTTCTTC. This sequence joins TRBV19 and TRBJ2-1; TRBD2 matches at 11 bases. The J segment lost 3 bases and the V segment lost 3 bases, leaving 7 bases of the junction unmatched. The CDR3 length is 17 residues. Germline values: CDR1 LNHDA, CDR2 SQIVND (reference sequence).

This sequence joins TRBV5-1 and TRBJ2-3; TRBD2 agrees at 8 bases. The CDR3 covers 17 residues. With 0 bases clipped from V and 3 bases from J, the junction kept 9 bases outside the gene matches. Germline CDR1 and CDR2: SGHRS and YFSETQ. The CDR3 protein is CASSLGRGALPTDTQYF. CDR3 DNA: TGCGCCAGCAGCTTGGGGCGGGGGGCTCTACCGACAGATACGCAGTATTTT.

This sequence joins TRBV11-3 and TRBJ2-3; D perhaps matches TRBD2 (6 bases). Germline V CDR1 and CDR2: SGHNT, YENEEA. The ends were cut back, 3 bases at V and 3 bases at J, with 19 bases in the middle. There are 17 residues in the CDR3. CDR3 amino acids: CASSFWIGGSQTDTQYF. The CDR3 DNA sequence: TGTGCCAGCAGCTTCTGGATCGGAGGGAGTCAAACAGATACGCAGTATTTT.

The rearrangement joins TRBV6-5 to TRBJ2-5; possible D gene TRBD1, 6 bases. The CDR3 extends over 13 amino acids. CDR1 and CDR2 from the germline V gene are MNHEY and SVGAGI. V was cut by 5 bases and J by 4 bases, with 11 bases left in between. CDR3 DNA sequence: TGTGCCAGCAGTCCACAGGGTGCAGAGACCCAGTACTTC. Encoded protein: CASSPQGAETQYF.

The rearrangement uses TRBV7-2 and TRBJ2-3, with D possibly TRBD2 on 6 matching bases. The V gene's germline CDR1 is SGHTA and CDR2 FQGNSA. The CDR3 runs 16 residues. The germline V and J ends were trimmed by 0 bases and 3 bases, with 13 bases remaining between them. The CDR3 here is CASSLAPGARTDTQYF. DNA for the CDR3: TGTGCCAGCAGCTTAGCGCCGGGAGCCCGTACAGATACGCAGTATTTT. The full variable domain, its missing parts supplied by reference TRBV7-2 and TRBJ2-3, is GAGVSQSPSNKVTEKGKDVELRCDPISGHTALYWYRQSLGQGLEFLIYFQGNSAPDKSGLPSDRFSAERTGGSVSTLTIQRTQQEDSAVYLCASSLAPGARTDTQYFGPGTRLTVL.

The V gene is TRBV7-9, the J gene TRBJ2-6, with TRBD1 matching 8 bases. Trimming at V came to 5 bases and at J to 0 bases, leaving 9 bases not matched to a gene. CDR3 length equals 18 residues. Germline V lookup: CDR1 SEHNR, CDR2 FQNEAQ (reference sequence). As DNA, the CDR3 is TGTGCCAGCAGCCCCGCCGGACAGGGCCTCTCTGGGGCCAACGTCCTGACTTTC. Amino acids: CASSPAGQGLSGANVLTF.

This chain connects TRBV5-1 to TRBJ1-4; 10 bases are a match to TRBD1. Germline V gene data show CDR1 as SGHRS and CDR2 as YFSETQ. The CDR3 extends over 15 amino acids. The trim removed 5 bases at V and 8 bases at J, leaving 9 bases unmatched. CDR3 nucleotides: TGCGCCAGCAGTTCCGGGACAGGGGCCATAGAAAAACTGTTTTTT. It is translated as CASSSGTGAIEKLFF. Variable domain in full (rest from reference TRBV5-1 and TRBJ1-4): KAGVTQTPRYLIKTRGQQVTLSCSPISGHRSVSWYQQTPGQGLQFLFEYFSETQRNKGNFPGRFSGRQFSNSRSEMNVSTLELGDSALYLCASSSGTGAIEKLFFGSGTQLSVL.

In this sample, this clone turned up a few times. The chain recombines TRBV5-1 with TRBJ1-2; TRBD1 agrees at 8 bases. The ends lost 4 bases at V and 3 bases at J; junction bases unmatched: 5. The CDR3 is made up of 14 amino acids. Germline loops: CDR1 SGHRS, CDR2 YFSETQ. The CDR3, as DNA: TGCGCCAGCAGCATCGGACAGGGCGACTATGGCTACACCTTC. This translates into CASSIGQGDYGYTF.

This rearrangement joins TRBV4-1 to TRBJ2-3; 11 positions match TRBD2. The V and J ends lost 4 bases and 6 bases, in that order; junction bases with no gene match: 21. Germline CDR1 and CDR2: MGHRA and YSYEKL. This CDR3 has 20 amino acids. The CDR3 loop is CASSLRPPGLAEGDKDTQYF. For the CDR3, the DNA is TGCGCCAGCAGCCTACGACCTCCGGGACTAGCGGAGGGGGATAAGGATACGCAGTATTTT.

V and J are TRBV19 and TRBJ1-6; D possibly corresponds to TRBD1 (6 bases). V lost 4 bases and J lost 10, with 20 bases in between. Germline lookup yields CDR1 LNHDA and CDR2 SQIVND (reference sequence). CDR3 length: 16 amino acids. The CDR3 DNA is TGTGCCAGTAGTAACCGCAGGGGAAGGACCAACTCACCCCTCCACTTT. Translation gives CASSNRRGRTNSPLHF.

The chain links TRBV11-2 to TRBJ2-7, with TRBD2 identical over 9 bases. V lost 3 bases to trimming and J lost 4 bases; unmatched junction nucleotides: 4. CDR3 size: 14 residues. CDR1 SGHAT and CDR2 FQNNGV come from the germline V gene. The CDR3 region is CASSFSGSGYEQYF. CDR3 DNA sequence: TGTGCCAGCAGCTTTAGCGGGAGTGGGTACGAGCAGTACTTC. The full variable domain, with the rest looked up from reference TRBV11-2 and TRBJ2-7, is EAGVAQSPRYKIIEKRQSVAFWCNPISGHATLYWYQQILGQGPKLLIQFQNNGVVDDSQLPKDRFSAERLKGVDSTLKIQPAKLEDSAVYLCASSFSGSGYEQYFGPGTRLTVT.

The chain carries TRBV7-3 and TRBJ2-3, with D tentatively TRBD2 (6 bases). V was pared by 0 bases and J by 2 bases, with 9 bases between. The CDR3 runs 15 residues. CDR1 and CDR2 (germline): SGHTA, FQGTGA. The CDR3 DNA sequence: TGTGCCAGCAGCTTAACCCCGGGAGCCACAGATACGCAGTATTTT. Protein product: CASSLTPGATDTQYF. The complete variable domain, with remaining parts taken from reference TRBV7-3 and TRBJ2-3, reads GAGVSQTPSNKVTEKGKYVELRCDPISGHTALYWYRQSLGQGPEFLIYFQGTGAADDSGLPNDRFFAVRPEGSVSTLKIQRTERGDSAVYLCASSLTPGATDTQYFGPGTRLTVL.

CDR3 DNA sequence: TGTGCCAGCAGCTCCACAGGGGGGGCCTGGCCCCAGCATTTT. It translates to CASSSTGGAWPQHF. The chain uses TRBV7-2 and TRBJ1-5, with 8 bases that match TRBD1. The CDR3 contains 14 residues. Trimming at V came to 4 bases and at J to 9 bases, leaving 8 bases not matched to a gene. Germline CDR1 SGHTA, CDR2 FQGNSA.

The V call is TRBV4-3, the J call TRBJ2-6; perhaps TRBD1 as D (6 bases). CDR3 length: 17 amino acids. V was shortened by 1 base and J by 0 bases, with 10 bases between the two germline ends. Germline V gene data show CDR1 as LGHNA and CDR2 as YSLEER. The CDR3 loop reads CASSQGDTRSGANVLTF. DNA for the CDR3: TGCGCCAGCAGCCAAGGGGACACACGCTCTGGGGCCAACGTCCTGACTTTC.

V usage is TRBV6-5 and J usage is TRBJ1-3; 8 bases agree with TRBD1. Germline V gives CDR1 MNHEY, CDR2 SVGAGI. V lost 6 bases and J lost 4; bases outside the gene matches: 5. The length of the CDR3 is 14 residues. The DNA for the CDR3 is TGTGCCAGCAGCCGGACAGGGCTGGGAAACACCATATATTTT. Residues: CASSRTGLGNTIYF.

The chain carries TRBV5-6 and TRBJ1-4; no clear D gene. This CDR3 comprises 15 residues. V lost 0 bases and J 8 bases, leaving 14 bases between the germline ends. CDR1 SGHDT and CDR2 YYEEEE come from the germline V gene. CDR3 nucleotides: TGTGCCAGCAGCTTGGCGGCAGCCGGAGGGGAAAAACTGTTTTTT. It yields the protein CASSLAAAGGEKLFF.

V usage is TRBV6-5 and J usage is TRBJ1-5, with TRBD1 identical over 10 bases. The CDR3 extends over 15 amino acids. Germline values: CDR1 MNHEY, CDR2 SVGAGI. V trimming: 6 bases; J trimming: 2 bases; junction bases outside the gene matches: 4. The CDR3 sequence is CASSRTGGGNQPQHF. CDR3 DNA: TGTGCCAGCAGCAGGACAGGGGGAGGCAATCAGCCCCAGCATTTT.

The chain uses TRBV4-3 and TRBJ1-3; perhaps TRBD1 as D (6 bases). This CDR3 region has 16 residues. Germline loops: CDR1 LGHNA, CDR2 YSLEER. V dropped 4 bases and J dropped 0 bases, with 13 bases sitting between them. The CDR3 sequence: CASSPGHSSSGNTIYF. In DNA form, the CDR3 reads TGCGCCAGCAGCCCGGGACACTCGAGCTCTGGAAACACCATATATTTT.

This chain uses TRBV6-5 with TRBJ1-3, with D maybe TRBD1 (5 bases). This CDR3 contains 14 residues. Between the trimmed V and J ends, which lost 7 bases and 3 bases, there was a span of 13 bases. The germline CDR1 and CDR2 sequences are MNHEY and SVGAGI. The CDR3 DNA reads TGTGCCAGCACCCGGGGGGTTGTTGGAAACACCATATATTTT. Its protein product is CASTRGVVGNTIYF.

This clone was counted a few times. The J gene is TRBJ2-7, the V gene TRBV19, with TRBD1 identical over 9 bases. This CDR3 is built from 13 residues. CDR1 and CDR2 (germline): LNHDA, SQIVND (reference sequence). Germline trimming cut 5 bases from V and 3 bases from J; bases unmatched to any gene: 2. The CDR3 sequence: CASSWTGDYEQYF. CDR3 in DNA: TGTGCCAGTAGTTGGACAGGGGACTACGAGCAGTACTTC.

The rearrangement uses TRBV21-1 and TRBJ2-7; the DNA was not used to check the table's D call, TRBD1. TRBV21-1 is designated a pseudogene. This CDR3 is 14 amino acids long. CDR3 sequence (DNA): TGTGCCAGCAGCAAAGGACAGAATACCTACGAGCAGTACTTC. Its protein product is CASSKGQNTYEQYF.

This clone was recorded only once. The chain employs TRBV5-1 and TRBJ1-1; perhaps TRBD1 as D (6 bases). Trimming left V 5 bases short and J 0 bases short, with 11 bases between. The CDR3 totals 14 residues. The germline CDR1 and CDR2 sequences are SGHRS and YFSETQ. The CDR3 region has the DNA TGCGCCAGCAGGGGGGCCGACTTGAACACTGAAGCTTTCTTT. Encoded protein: CASRGADLNTEAFF.